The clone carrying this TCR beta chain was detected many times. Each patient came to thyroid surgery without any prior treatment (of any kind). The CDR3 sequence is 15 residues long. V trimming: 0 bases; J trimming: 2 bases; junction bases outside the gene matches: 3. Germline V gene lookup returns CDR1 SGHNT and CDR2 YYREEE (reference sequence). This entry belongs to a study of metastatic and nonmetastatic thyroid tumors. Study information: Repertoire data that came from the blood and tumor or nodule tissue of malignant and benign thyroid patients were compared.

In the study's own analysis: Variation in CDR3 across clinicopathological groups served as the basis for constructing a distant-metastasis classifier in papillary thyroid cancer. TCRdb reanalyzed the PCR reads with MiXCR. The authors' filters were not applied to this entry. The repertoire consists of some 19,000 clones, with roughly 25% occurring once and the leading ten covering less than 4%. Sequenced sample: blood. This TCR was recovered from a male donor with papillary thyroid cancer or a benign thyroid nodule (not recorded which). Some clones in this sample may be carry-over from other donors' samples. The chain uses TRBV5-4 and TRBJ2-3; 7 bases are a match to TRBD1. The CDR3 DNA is TGTGCCAGCAGCTTGGGACAGGGTACCACAGATACGCAGTATTTT. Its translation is CASSLGQGTTDTQYF.